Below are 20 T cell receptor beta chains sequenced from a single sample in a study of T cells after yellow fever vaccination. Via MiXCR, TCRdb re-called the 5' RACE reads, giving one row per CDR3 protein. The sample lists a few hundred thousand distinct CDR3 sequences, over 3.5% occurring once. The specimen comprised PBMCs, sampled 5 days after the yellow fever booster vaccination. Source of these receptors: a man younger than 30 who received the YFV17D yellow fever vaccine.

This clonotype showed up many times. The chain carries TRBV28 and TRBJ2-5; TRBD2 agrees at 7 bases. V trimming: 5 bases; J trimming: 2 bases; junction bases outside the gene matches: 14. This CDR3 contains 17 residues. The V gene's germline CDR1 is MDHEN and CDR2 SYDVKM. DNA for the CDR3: TGTGCCAGCAGTGGACCGTCCGGAGCGGGGAGGCAAGAGACCCAGTACTTC. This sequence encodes CASSGPSGAGRQETQYF.

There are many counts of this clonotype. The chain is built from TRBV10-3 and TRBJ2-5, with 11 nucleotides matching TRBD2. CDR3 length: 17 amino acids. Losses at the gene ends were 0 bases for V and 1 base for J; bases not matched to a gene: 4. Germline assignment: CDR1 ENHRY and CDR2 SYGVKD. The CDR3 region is CAISESVLAGGQETQYF. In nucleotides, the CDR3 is TGTGCCATCAGTGAGTCAGTGCTAGCGGGGGGCCAAGAGACCCAGTACTTC.

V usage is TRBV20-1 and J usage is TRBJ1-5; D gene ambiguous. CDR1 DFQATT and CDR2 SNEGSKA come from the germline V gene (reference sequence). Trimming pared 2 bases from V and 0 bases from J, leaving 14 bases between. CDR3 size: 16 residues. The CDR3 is CSARHGRKDSNQPQHF. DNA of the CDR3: TGCAGTGCTAGACATGGACGGAAGGATAGCAATCAGCCCCAGCATTTT.

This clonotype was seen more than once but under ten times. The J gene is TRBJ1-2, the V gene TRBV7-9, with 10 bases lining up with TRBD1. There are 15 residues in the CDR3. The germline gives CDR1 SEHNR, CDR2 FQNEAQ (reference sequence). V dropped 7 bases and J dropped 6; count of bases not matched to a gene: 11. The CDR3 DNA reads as TGTGCCAGCAACCTCGGGACAGGGGTAATAGATGGCTACACCTTC. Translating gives CASNLGTGVIDGYTF.

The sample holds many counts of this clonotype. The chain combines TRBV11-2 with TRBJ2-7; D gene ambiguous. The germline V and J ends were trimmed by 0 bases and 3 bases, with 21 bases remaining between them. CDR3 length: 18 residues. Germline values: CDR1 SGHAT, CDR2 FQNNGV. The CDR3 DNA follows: TGTGCCAGCAGCTTAGAGGCGTCCTACATCTCCCGATACTACGAGCAGTACGTC. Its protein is CASSLEASYISRYYEQYV.

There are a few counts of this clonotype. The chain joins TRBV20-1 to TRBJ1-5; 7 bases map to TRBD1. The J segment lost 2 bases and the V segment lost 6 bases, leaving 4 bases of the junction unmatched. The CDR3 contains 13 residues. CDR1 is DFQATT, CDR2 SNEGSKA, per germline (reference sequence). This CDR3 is CSAGTARNQPQHF. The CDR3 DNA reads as TGCAGTGCCGGGACAGCTCGCAATCAGCCCCAGCATTTT.

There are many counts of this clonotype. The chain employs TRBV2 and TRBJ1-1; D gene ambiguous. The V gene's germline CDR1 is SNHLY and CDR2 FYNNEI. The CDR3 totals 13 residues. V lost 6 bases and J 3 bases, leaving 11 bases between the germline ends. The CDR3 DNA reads TGTGCCAGCAGCTTAGACACCCACACTGAAGCTTTCTTT. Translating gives CASSLDTHTEAFF.

CDR3: CATSRALSGTKETQYF. The CDR3 nucleotides are TGTGCCACCAGCAGAGCCTTAAGCGGGACGAAGGAGACCCAGTACTTC. The gene calls are TRBV15 and TRBJ2-5; 7 bases match TRBD2. Germline lookup yields CDR1 LNHNV and CDR2 YYDKDF (reference sequence). V lost 1 base and J lost 5; bases outside the gene matches: 10. This CDR3 spans 16 amino acids.

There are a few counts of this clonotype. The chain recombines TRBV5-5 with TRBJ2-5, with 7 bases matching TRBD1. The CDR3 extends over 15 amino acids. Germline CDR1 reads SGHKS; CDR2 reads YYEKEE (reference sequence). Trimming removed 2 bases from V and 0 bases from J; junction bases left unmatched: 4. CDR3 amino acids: CASSFDRADQETQYF. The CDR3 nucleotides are TGTGCCAGCAGCTTTGACAGGGCCGACCAAGAGACCCAGTACTTC. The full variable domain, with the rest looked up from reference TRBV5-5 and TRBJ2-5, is DAGVTQSPTHLIKTRGQQVTLRCSPISGHKSVSWYQQVLGQGPQFIFQYYEKEERGRGNFPDRFSARQFPNYSSELNVNALLLGDSALYLCASSFDRADQETQYFGPGTRLLVL.

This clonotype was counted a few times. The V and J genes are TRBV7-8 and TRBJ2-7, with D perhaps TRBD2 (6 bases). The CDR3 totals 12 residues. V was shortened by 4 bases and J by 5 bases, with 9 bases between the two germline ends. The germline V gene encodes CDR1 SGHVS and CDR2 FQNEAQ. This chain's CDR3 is CASSSGLNEQYV. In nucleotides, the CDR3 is TGTGCCAGCAGCTCGGGACTCAACGAGCAGTACGTC.

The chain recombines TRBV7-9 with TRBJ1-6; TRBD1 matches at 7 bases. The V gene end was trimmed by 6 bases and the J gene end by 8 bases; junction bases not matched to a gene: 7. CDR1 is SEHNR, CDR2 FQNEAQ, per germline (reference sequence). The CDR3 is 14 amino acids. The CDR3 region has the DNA TGTGCCAGCAGTCCCGGGACAGTTGATTCACCCCTCCACTTT. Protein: CASSPGTVDSPLHF.

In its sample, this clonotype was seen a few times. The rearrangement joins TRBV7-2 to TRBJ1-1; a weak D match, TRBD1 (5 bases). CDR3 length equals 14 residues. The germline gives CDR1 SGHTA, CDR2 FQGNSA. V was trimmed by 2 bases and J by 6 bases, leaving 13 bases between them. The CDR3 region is CASSLWGEVAEAFF. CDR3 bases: TGTGCCAGCAGCTTATGGGGGGAGGTAGCTGAAGCTTTCTTT.

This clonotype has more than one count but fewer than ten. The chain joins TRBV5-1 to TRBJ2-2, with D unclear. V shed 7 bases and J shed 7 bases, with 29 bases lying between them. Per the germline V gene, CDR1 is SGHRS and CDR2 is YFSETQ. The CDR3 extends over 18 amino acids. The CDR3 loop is CASSPLNSPGPRGGELFF. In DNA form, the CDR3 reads TGCGCCAGCTCCCCCCTTAATTCGCCGGGCCCTCGCGGCGGGGAGCTGTTTTTT.

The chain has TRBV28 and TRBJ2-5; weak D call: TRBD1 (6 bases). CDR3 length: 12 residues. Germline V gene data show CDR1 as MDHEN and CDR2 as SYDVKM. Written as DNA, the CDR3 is TGTGCTATAGGGGGACCCGGGGAGACCCAGTACTTC. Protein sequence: CAIGGPGETQYF.

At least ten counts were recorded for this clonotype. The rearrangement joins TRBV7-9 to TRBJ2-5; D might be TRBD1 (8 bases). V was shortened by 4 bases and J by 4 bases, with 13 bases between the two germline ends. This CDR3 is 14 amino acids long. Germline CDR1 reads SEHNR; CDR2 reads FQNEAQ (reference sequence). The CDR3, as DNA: TGTGCCAGCAGCTACAGGGGGGGCCTAGAGACCCAGTACTTC. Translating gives CASSYRGGLETQYF.

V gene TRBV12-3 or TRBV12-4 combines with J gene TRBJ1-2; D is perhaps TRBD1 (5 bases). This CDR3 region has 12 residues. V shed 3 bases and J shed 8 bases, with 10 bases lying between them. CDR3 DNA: TGTGCCAGCAGTTTTAATGGGGACGGCTACACCTTC. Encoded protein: CASSFNGDGYTF.

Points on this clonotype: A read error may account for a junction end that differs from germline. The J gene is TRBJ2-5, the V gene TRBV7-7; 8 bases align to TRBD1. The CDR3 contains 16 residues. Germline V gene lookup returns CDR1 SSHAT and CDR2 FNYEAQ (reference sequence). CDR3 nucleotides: TGTGCTAGCAGCCAAGAGATGACAGGACAGGGAGAGACCCAGTACTTC. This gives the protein CASSQEMTGQGETQYF.

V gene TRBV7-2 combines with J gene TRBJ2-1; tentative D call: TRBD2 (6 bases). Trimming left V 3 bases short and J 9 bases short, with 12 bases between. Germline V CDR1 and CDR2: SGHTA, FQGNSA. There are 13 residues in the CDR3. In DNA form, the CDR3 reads TGTGCCAGCAGCTTGCCGCCAGCGGGTGAGCAGTTCTTC. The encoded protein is CASSLPPAGEQFF.

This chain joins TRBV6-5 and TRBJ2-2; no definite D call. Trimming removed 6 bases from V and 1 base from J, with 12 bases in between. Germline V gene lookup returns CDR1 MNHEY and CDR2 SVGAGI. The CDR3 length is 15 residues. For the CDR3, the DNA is TGTGCCAGCAGGGAGTTTCGTGAGAACACCGGGGAGCTGTTTTTT. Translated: CASREFRENTGELFF.

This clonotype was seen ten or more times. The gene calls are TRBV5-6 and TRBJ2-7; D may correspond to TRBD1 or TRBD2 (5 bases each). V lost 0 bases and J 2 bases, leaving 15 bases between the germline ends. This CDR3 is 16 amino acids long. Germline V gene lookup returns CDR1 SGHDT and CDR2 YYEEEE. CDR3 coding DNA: TGTGCCAGCAGCTTGGAGAGGGGTATAGGGACCTACGAGCAGTACGTC. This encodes CASSLERGIGTYEQYV.